The entry that follows covers one TCR beta chain sequence. The antigen remains undetermined. Adult allogeneic hematopoietic cell transplant recipients with steroid-refractory graft-versus-host disease were prospectively enrolled for research autopsy. All graft-versus-host disease patients had gastrointestinal involvement and received several lines of directed therapy. These data are taken from a study of tissue T cells after allogeneic stem cell transplantation. Sequencing used immunoSEQ multiplex PCR; TCRdb keeps in-frame clones, though not all of them. The sample consists of 1,500 to 2,000 clones, roughly 82% of them appearing once. Study observations and caveats: Blood and spleen captured only part of the tissue TCR repertoire. Anatomically similar tissues had similar TCR repertoires within each patient. Limitations included a small, clinically heterogeneous cohort and limited sampling depth.

Germline V lookup: CDR1 SGHRS, CDR2 YFSETQ. The CDR3 sequence is 13 residues long. V dropped 5 bases and J dropped 2 bases, with 9 bases sitting between them. Sequenced material: stomach tissue, taken at autopsy. The receptor comes from an older male patient with steroid-refractory graft-versus-host disease after an allogeneic stem cell transplant. Some T cells may be transferred from the graft donor. The chain is built from TRBV5-1 and TRBJ2-3; D not resolved. The CDR3 loop reads CASSSLSTDTQYF. The DNA of the CDR3 is TGCGCCAGCAGTTCTTTGTCCACAGATACGCAGTATTTT.